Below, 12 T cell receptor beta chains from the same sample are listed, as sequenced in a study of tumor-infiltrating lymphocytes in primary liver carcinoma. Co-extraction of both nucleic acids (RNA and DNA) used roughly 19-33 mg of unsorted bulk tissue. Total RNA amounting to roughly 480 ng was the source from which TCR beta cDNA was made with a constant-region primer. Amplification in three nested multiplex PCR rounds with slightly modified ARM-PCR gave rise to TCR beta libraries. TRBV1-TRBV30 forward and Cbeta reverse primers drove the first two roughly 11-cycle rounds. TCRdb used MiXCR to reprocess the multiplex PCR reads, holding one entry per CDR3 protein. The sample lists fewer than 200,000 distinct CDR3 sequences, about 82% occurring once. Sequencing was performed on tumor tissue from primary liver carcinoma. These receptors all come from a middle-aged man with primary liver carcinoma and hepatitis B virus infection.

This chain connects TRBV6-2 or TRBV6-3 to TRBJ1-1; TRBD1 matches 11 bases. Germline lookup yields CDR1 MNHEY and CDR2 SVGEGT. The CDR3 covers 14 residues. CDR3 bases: TGTGTTAGCAGTTGGACAGGGGGCTACACTGAAGCTTTCTTT. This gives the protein CVSSWTGGYTEAFF.

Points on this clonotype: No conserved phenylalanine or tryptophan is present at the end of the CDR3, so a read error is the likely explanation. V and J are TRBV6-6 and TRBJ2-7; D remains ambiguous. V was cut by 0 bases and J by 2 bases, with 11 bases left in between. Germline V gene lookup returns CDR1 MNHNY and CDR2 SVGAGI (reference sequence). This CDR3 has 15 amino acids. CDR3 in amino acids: CASSYSSVAPYEQYL. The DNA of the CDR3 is TGTGCCAGCAGTTACTCGTCGGTGGCTCCCTACGAGCAGTACCTC.

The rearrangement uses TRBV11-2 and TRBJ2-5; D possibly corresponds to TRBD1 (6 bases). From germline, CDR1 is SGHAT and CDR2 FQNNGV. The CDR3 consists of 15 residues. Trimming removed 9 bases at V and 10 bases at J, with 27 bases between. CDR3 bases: TGTGCCAGTAGCCCCAGATCAGCCCCAGGGGTGATCCAGTACTTC. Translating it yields CASSPRSAPGVIQYF.

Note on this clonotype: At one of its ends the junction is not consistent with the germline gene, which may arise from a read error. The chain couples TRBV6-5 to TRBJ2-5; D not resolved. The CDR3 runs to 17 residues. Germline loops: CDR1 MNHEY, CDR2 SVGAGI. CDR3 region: CASSYSSNGGSQETQYF. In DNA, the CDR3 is TGTGCCAGCAGTTACTCGAGTAATGGTGGGTCCCAAGAGACTCAGTACTTC.

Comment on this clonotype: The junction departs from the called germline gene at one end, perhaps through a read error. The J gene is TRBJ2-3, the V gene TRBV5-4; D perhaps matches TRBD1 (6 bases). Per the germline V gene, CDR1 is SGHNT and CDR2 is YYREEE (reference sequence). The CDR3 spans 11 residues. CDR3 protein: CAGSQNERTEF. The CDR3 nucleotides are TGTGCCGGTAGCCAGAACGAAAGGACAGAATTT.

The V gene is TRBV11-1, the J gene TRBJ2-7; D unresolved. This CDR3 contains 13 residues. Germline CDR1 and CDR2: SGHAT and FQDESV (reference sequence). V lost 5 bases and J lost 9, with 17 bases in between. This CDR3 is CASSPRSGSVQYF. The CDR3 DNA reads TGTGCCAGCAGCCCGCGTTCGGGCAGCGTGCAGTACTTC.

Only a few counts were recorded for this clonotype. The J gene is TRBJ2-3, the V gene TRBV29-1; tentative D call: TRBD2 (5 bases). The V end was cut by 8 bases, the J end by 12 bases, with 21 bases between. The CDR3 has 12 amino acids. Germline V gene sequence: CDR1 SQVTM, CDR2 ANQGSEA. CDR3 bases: TGCAGCTCCGGCGCTAGCACAGTTACACAGTATTTT. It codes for CSSGASTVTQYF.

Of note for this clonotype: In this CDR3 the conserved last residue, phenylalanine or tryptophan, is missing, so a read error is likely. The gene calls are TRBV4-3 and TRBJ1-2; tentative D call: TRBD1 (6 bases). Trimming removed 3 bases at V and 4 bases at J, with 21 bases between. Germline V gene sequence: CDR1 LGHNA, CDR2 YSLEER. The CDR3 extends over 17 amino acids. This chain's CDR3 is CASSQDYRRGLIYGYTY. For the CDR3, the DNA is TGCGCCAGCAGCCAGGATTATCGACGGGGGCTGATCTATGGCTACACCTAC.

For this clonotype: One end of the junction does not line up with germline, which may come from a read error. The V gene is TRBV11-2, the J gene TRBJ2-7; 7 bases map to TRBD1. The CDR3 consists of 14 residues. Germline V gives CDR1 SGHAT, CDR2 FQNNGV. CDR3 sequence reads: CVSSSTGETYEQYF. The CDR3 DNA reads TGTGTCAGCAGCTCAACAGGGGAAACCTACGAGCAGTACTTC.

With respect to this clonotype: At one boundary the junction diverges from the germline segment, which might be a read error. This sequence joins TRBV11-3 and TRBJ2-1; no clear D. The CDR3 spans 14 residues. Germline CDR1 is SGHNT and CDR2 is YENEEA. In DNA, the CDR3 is TGTGCCAGGAGCTTAGGCGTCTCGAGCAATGAACAGTTCTTC. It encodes CARSLGVSSNEQFF.

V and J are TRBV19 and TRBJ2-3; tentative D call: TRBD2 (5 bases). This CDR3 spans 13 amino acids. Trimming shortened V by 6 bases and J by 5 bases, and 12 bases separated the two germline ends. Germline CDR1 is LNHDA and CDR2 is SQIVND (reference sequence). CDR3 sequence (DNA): TGTGCCAGTAGGCTTCGGGGAGAAGATACGCAGTATTTT. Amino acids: CASRLRGEDTQYF.

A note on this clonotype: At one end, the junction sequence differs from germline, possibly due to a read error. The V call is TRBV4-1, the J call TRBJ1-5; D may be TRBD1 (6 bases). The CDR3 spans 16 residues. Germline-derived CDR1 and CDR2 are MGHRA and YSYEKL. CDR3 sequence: CASNQEDAGANQPHHF. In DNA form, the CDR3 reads TGCGCCAGCAACCAAGAAGATGCGGGGGCCAATCAGCCCCACCATTTT.